This TCR beta chain was recovered during a study of blood T cell repertoires in COVID-19. Trimming stripped 8 bases from V and 2 bases from J, with 24 bases between. The germline V gene has CDR1 LNHDA and CDR2 SQIVND (reference sequence). The CDR3 sequence is 17 residues long. Produced via immunoSEQ multiplex PCR; TCRdb's table is partial and in-frame only. The sample records fewer than 250,000 clones, around 90% being singletons. The clonotype originates from a man aged 60 to 75 who had recovered from COVID-19. The chain links TRBV19 to TRBJ1-1, with D uncertain. The specimen was peripheral blood. CDR3 nucleotides: TGTGCCAGTCTATATGCCGGACGGGGTGAGGGAAACACTGAAGCTTTCTTT. This codes for CASLYAGRGEGNTEAFF.